A selection of T cell receptor beta chains follows, all from one sample in a study of CXCR3-negative and CXCR3-positive naive CD8 T cells. TCRdb re-called the 5' RACE reads; every CDR3 protein appears as one record, without DNA. The sample has roughly 130,000 distinct CDR3 sequences. The sequencing input was naive CXCR3+ CD8+ T cells from blood. These receptor sequences come from a human donor in good health. Some clones in this sample may be carry-over from other donors' samples. Both conserved end residues are part of each CDR3.

>TRBV27|TRBJ2-1
CASSGGGGGIYNEQFF
>TRBV11-2|TRBJ1-4
CASSFGPGRKLFF
>TRBV5-6|TRBJ2-5
CASSLLGDQETQYF
>TRBV12-3/TRBV12-4|TRBJ2-2
CASSFGTAQGELFF
>TRBV5-5|TRBJ2-7
CASSFGDTVEQYF
>TRBV28|TRBJ2-7
CASSLLDTSYEQYF
>TRBV7-9|TRBJ2-7
CASSLVRENAEQYF
>TRBV4-2|TRBJ2-7
CASSQAATGEQYF
>TRBV21-1|TRBJ1-2
CASRWPNYGYTF
>TRBV7-6|TRBJ1-4
CASSQQTGGATNEKLFF
>TRBV10-3|TRBJ1-4
CAILSPGQGITNEKLFF
>TRBV6-2/TRBV6-3|TRBJ1-1
CASSSDRNTEAFF
>TRBV19|TRBJ1-1
CASSMGQLNTEAFF
>TRBV18|TRBJ1-5
CASSPPGSGNQPQHF
>TRBV29-1|TRBJ2-7
CSVGRLGQNHYEQYF
>TRBV6-2/TRBV6-3|TRBJ1-1
CASSDTLKQGTEAFF
>TRBV29-1|TRBJ2-7
CSVLGSSYEQYF
>TRBV29-1|TRBJ2-2
CSVVGLGELFF